This T cell receptor (beta chain) was profiled in a study of blood T cell repertoires in COVID-19. On the study more broadly: Collection of acute and convalescent COVID-19 samples took place in the United States, Italy and Spain. In each case, the material was cDNA or gDNA derived from T cells, B-cell-depleted T cells, or PBMCs.

Germline V gives CDR1 MNHEY, CDR2 SMNVEV (reference sequence). The CDR3 runs to 12 residues. The germline V and J ends were trimmed by 6 bases and 5 bases, with 10 bases remaining between them. In the original workflow: How many nucleated cells were present was estimated from reference gene primer amplification. Using immunoSEQ multiplex PCR, the repertoire was profiled, and TCRdb retains in-frame clones only, with some absent. V and J calls and clone size come straight from that table; D and trimming were deduced from the DNA. Of under 250,000 clones in the sample, roughly 84% were seen once. The count of this clone is one.

Sequencing used peripheral blood. The chain links TRBV27 to TRBJ1-2; D perhaps matches TRBD1 (6 bases). The receptor's source is a woman aged 40 to 55 who had recovered from COVID-19. The CDR3, as DNA: TGTGCCAGCAGGGGGACACCATATGGCTACACCTTC. Translating it yields CASRGTPYGYTF.